This T cell receptor beta chain stems from a study of T cells in Graves' hyperthyroidism and ophthalmopathy. Study results and caveats: Blood shared most expanded thyroid clonotypes above 0.001. Through a model of 13 V-J features, ophthalmopathy was separated from stable hyperthyroidism.

RNA transcripts served as the template for amplifying TCR beta CDR3 regions. HTBI primers drove first-round RT-PCR of the TCR CDR3. One entry per CDR3 protein, called by TCRdb with MiXCR from the multiplex PCR reads. The sample carries around 340,000 distinct CDR3 sequences, around 20% recorded once. The V end was cut by 5 bases, the J end by 2 bases, with 15 bases between. Germline V gene lookup returns CDR1 DFQATT and CDR2 SNEGSKA (reference sequence). The CDR3 runs 14 residues. This clonotype was found a few times. No antigen is known for it. The sequence was obtained from a woman aged 45-65 years with Graves' hyperthyroidism. The specimen was blood. V and J are TRBV20-1 and TRBJ1-2, with D perhaps TRBD1 (5 bases). In DNA form, the CDR3 reads TGCAGTGCTCCCCCGGCAGGGTTAAACTATGGCTACACCTTC. Its protein product is CSAPPAGLNYGYTF.